This TCR beta chain was recorded in a study of immune cell composition in non-small cell lung cancer. Looking at the study overall: Most cases were lung adenocarcinoma or squamous cell carcinoma.

Study-wide points: Smoking pack-years did not significantly correlate with tumour TCR-beta clonality. Adenocarcinomas with higher top tumour-associated clone frequency had more reactive TILs. It was not proven that tumour-reactive clones equal dominant tumour-associated clones.

Normal lung was sampled as far from the tumour as possible, at least 3 cm. Note on this clone: Antigen unknown.

Sequenced by immunoSEQ multiplex PCR; TCRdb stores in-frame clones only, minus some. In the table there are 1,500 to 2,000 clones, 79% of which are singletons. Trimming took off 4 bases at V and 5 bases at J, with 22 bases between the two ends. This CDR3 spans 17 amino acids. Looked up from germline, CDR1 is SGHTA and CDR2 is FQGTGA. The TCR sequence derives from a human donor with non-small cell lung cancer. The chain recombines TRBV7-3 with TRBJ2-3, with a possible D match to TRBD2 (6 bases). Sequencing was carried out using non-adjacent lung tissue. As DNA, the CDR3 is TGTGCCAGCAGCTCAACGGGTCGGGGGTTGGGTGGAGATACGCAGTATTTT. It codes for CASSSTGRGLGGDTQYF. The full variable domain, its missing parts supplied by reference TRBV7-3 and TRBJ2-3, is GAGVSQTPSNKVTEKGKYVELRCDPISGHTALYWYRQSLGQGPEFLIYFQGTGAADDSGLPNDRFFAVRPEGSVSTLKIQRTERGDSAVYLCASSSTGRGLGGDTQYFGPGTRLTVL.